This TCR beta chain appears in the sequencing data of a study of blood T cells in healthy people across ages. Comment on this clonotype: Its target is unknown.

Primed by a sample-barcoded 5' primer and a J-beta primer mix, a second PCR proceeded for about 6 to 12 cycles. TCRdb re-derived calls from the 5' RACE reads in MiXCR, one entry per CDR3 protein. The sample has 1.5 million to 2 million distinct CDR3 sequences, under 30% seen once. PBMCs were isolated at a quantity of at least 7 million per sample. Findings and limits, study-wide: A roughly linear age-dependent decrease characterized TCR beta diversity per million T cells.

V gave up 3 bases and J gave up 6 bases, with 17 bases separating them. Per germline, CDR1 SGHRS and CDR2 YFSETQ. This CDR3 has 15 residues. This chain links TRBV5-1 with TRBJ2-3; unclear D gene. This sequence was found in a woman aged 30 to 39 in good health. Sequencing was performed on blood. The CDR3 DNA sequence: TGCGCCAGCAGCTATGAAGAGGCCTCGCGTGATACGCAGTATTTT. It codes for CASSYEEASRDTQYF.